This T cell receptor beta chain was captured in a study of blood T cell repertoires in COVID-19. Study-wide context: Specimens from acute and convalescent COVID-19 originated in the United States, Italy and Spain. T cells, B-cell-depleted T cells, or PBMCs provided the cDNA or gDNA that served as material.

Data came from immunoSEQ multiplex PCR; TCRdb stores just in-frame clones and leaves some out. This sample yields under 200,000 clones, of which nearly 90% are seen a single time; 20% to 25% belongs to the top ten. The trim removed 4 bases at V and 2 bases at J, leaving 9 bases unmatched. CDR3 length equals 16 residues. Germline values: CDR1 SGHKS, CDR2 YYEKEE (reference sequence). The V call is TRBV5-5, the J call TRBJ2-3; 8 bases align to TRBD1. What was sequenced was peripheral blood. This clonotype was sampled from a man aged 55 to 69 with active or convalescent COVID-19. The CDR3 nucleotides read TGTGCCAGCAGCCAAGCAACAGGGGGGATCACAGATACGCAGTATTTT. It translates to CASSQATGGITDTQYF.